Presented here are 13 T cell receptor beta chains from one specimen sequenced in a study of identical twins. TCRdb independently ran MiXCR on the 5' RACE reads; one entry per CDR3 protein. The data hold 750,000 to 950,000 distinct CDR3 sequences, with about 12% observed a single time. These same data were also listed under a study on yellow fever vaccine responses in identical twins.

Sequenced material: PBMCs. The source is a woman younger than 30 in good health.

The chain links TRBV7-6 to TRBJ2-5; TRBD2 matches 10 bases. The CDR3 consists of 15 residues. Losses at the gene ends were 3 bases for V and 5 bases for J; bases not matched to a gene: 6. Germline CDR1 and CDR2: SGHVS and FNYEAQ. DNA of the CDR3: TGTGCCAGCAGCTTGGGACTAGCGAGTGGCGAGACCCAGTACTTC. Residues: CASSLGLASGETQYF.

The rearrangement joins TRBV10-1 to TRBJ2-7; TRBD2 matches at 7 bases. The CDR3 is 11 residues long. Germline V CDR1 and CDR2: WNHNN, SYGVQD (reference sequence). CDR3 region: CASSESSGLEV. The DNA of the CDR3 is TGCGCCAGCAGTGAGTCATCCGGACTAGAGGTC.

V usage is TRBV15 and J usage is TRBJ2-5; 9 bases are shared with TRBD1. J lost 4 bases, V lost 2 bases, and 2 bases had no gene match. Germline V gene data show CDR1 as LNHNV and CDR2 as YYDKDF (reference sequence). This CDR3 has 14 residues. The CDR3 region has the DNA TGTGCCACCAGCAGAATGGACAGGGGAGAGACCCAGTACTTC. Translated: CATSRMDRGETQYF.

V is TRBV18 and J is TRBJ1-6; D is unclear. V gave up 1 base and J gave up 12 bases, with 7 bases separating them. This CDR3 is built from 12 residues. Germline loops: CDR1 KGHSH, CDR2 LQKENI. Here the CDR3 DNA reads TGTGCCAGCTCACCACTCAATGGACCCCTCCACTTT. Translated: CASSPLNGPLHF.

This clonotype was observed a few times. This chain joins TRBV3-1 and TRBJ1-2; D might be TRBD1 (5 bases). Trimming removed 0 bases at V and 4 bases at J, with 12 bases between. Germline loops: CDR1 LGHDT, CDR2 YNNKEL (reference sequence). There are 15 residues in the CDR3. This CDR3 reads CASSQDSQGTYGYTF. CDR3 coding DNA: TGTGCCAGCAGCCAAGATTCCCAGGGCACCTATGGCTACACCTTC.

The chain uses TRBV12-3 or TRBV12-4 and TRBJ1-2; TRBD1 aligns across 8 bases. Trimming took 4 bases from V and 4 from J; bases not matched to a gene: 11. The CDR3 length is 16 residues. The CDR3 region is CASSSTPTGVSYGYTF. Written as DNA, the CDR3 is TGTGCCAGCAGTTCAACACCGACAGGGGTGAGCTATGGCTACACCTTC.

The CDR3 loop reads CASSLSSGWNEQFF. The CDR3 bases are TGTGCCAGCAGCCTATCCTCTGGGTGGAATGAGCAGTTCTTC. The chain links TRBV7-9 to TRBJ2-1, with D uncertain. There are 14 residues in the CDR3. Germline V gene data show CDR1 as SEHNR and CDR2 as FQNEAQ (reference sequence). Trimming took off 5 bases at V and 7 bases at J, with 15 bases between the two ends.

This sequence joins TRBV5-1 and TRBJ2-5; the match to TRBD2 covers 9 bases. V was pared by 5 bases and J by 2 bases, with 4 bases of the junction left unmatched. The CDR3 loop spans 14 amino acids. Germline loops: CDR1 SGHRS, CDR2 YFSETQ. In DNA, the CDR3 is TGCGCCAGCAGACAAGGACTAGCGCAAGAGACCCAGTACTTC. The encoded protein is CASRQGLAQETQYF.

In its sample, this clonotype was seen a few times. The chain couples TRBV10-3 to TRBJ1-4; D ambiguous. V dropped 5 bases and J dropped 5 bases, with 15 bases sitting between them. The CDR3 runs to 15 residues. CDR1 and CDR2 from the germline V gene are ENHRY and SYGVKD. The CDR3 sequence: CAISQGGRSNEKLFF. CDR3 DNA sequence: TGTGCCATCAGTCAAGGAGGCAGGAGCAATGAAAAACTGTTTTTT.

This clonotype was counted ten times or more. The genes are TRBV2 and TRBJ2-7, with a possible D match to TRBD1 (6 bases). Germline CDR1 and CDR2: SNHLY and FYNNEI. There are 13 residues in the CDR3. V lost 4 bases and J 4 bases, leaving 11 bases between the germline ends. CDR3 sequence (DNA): TGTGCCAGCAGTGTTAATAGGGGGTACGAGCAGTACTTC. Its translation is CASSVNRGYEQYF.

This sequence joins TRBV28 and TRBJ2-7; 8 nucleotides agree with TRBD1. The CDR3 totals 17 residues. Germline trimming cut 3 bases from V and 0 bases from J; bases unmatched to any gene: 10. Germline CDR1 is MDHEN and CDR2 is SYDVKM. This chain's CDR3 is CASSFSWTGYLSYEQYF. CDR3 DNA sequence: TGTGCCAGCAGTTTTAGTTGGACAGGGTACCTCTCCTACGAGCAGTACTTC.

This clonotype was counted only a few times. CDR3 residues: CASSPHYETQYF. DNA for the CDR3: TGTGCCAGCAGCCCCCATTACGAGACCCAGTACTTC. The rearrangement joins TRBV9 to TRBJ2-5; D gene unclear. Germline V gene sequence: CDR1 SGDLS, CDR2 YYNGEE. The CDR3 spans 12 residues. With 4 bases removed from V and 5 bases from J, the gap between germline ends came to 9 bases.

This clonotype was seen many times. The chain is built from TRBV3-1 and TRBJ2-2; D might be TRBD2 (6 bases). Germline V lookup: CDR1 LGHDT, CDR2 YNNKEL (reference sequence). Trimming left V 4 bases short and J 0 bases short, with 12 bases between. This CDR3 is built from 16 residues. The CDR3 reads CASSRTLASNTGELFF. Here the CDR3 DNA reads TGTGCCAGCAGCCGGACCCTAGCGTCGAACACCGGGGAGCTGTTTTTT.